This T cell receptor (beta chain) was observed in a study of cytomegalovirus exposure and HLA in healthy donors. The CDR3 has 13 amino acids. Trimming removed 0 bases from V and 6 bases from J, with 7 bases in between. Germline V gives CDR1 MNHEY, CDR2 SVGAGI. Vbeta (60) and Jbeta (13) primers were used in the PCR. This table comes from immunoSEQ multiplex PCR, and its TCRdb copy is limited to in-frame clones, with some not included. This table has 170,000 or so clones, 75% to 85% appearing once. Sequenced material: PBMCs. The sequence derives from a man younger than 45 in good health and CMV-seropositive. This chain joins TRBV6-5 and TRBJ2-3, with a weak D call TRBD1 (5 bases). The CDR3 protein is CASSYSRADTQYF. The CDR3 region has the DNA TGTGCCAGCAGTTACTCCAGGGCGGATACGCAGTATTTT.